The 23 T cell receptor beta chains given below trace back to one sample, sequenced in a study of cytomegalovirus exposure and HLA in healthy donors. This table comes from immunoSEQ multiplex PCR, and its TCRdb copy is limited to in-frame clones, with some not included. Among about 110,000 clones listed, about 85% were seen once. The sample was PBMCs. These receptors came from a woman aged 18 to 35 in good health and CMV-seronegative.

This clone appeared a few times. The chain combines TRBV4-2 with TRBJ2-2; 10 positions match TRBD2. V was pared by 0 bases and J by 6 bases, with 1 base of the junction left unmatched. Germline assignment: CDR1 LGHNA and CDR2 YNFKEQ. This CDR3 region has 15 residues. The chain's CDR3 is CASSQESGGAGELFF. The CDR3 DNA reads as TGTGCCAGCAGCCAAGAAAGCGGGGGGGCCGGGGAGCTGTTTTTT.

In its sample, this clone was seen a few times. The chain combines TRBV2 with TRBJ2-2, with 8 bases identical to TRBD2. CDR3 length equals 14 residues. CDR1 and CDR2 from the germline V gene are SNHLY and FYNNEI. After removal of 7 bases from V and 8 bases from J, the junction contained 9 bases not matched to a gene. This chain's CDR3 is CASTPGLVAGELFF. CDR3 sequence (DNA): TGTGCCAGCACACCGGGACTAGTGGCGGGGGAGCTGTTTTTT.

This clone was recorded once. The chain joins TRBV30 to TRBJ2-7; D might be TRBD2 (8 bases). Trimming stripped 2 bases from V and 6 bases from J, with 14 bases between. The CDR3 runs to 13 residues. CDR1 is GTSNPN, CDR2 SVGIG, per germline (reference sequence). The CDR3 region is CAWSREGAAEQYF. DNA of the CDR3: TGTGCCTGGAGTCGGGAGGGGGCGGCCGAGCAGTACTTC.

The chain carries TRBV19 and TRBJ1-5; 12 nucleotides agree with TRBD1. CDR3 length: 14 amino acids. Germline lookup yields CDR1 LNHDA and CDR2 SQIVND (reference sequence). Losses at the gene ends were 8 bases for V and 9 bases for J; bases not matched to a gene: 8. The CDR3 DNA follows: TGTGCCAGTGCCCCGGGACAGGGGGCGAGGCCCCAGCATTTT. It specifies CASAPGQGARPQHF. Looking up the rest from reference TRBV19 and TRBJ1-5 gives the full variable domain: DGGITQSPKYLFRKEGQNVTLSCEQNLNHDAMYWYRQDPGQGLRLIYYSQIVNDFQKGDIAEGYSVSREKKESFPLTVTSAQKNPTAFYLCASAPGQGARPQHFGDGTRLSIL.

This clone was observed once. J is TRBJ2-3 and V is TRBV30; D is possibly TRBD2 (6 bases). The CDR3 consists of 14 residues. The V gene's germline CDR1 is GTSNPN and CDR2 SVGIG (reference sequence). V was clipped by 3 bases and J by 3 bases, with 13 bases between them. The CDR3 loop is CAWRGGAGTDTQYF. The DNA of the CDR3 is TGTGCCTGGAGAGGCGGGGCCGGAACAGATACGCAGTATTTT.

CDR3 protein: CASSESRGGGVDTQYF. Here the CDR3 DNA reads TGTGCCAGCAGTGAATCCCGGGGGGGCGGGGTAGATACGCAGTATTTT. The V and J genes are TRBV25-1 and TRBJ2-3, with 8 bases matching TRBD2. From germline, CDR1 is MGHDK and CDR2 SYGVNS. V gave up 1 base and J gave up 5 bases; unmatched junction bases: 8. This CDR3 comprises 16 residues.

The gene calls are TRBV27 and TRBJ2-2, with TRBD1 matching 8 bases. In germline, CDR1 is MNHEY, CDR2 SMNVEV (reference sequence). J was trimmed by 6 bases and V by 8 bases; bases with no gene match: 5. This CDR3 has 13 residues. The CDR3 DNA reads TGTGCCAGCGGGTACAGGGGGGCCGGGGAGCTGTTTTTT. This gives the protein CASGYRGAGELFF.

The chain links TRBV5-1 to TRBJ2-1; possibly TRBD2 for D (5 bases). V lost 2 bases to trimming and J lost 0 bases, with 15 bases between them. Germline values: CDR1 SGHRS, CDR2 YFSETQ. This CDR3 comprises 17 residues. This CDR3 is CASSLRSVASSYNEQFF. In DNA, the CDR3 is TGCGCCAGCAGCTTAAGGTCGGTAGCGAGCTCCTACAATGAGCAGTTCTTC.

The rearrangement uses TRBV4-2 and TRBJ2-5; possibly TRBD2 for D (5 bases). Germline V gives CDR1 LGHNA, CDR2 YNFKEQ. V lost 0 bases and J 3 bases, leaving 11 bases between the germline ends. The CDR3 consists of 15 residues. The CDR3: CASSQEWRREETQYF. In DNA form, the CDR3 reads TGTGCCAGCAGCCAAGAGTGGCGGCGGGAAGAGACCCAGTACTTC.

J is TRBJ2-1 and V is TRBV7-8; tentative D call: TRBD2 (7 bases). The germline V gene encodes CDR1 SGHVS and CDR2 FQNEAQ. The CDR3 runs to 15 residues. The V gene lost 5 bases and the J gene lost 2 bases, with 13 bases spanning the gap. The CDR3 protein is CASSGGRGAYNEQFF. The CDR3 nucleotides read TGTGCCAGCAGCGGGGGGAGGGGGGCCTACAATGAGCAGTTCTTC.

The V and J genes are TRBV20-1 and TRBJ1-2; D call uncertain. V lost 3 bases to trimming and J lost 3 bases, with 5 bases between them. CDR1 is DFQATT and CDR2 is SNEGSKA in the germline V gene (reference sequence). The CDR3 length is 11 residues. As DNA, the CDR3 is TGCAGTGCTAGTCAGGACTATGGCTACACCTTC. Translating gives CSASQDYGYTF.

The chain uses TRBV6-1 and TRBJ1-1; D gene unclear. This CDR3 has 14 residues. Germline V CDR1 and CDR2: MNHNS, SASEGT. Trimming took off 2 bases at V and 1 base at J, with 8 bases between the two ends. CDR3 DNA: TGTGCCAGCAGTGAACGAGTTGAGAACACTGAAGCTTTCTTT. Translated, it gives CASSERVENTEAFF.

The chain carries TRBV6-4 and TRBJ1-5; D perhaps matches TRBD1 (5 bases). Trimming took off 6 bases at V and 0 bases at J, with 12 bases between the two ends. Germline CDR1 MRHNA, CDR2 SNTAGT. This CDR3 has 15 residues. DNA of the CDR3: TGTGCCAGCAGGAAGGGAGGGGATAGCAATCAGCCCCAGCATTTT. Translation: CASRKGGDSNQPQHF.

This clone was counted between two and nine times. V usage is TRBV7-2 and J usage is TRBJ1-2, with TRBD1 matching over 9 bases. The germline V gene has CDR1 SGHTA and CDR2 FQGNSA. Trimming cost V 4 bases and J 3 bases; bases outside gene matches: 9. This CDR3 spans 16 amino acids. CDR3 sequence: CASSSTGTGNDYGYTF. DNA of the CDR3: TGTGCCAGCAGCTCAACCGGGACAGGGAATGACTATGGCTACACCTTC.

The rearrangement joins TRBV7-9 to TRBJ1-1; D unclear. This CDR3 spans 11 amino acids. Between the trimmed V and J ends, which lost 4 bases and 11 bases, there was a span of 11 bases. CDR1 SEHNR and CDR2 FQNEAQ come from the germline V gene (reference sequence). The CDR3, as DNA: TGTGCCAGCAGCTCCCAAGCGGCCGCTTTCTTT. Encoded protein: CASSSQAAAFF.

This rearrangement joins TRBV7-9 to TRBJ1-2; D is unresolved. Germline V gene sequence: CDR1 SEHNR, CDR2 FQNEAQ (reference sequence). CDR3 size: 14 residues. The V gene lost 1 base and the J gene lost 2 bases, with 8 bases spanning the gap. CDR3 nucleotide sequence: TGTGCCAGCAGCTTAGAAGGCGGGAACTATGGCTACACCTTC. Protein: CASSLEGGNYGYTF.

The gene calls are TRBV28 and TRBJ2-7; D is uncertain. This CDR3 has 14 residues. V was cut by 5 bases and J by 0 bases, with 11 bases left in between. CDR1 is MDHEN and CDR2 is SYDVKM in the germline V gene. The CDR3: CASSVDRSSYEQYF. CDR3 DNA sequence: TGTGCCAGCAGTGTCGATAGGAGCTCCTACGAGCAGTACTTC.

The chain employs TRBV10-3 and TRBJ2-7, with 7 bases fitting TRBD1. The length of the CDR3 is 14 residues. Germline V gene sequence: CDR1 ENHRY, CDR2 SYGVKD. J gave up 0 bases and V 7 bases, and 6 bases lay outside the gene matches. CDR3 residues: CAIKGTEASYEQYF. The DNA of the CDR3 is TGTGCCATCAAGGGGACAGAAGCCTCCTACGAGCAGTACTTC.

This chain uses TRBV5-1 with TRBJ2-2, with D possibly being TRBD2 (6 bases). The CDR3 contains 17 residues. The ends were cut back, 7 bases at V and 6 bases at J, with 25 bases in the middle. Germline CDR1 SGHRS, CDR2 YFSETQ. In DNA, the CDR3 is TGCGCCAGCGTTAGAGACACGGGGGATCCGTGGTCCGGGGAGCTGTTTTTT. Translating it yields CASVRDTGDPWSGELFF. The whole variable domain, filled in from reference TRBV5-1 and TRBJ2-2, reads KAGVTQTPRYLIKTRGQQVTLSCSPISGHRSVSWYQQTPGQGLQFLFEYFSETQRNKGNFPGRFSGRQFSNSRSEMNVSTLELGDSALYLCASVRDTGDPWSGELFFGEGSRLTVL.

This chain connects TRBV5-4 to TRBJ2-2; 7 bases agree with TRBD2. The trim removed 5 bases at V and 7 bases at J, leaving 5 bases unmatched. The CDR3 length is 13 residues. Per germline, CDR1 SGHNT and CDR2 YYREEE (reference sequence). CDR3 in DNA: TGTGCCAGCAGTAGGCGGGGGAACGGGGAGCTGTTTTTT. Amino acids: CASSRRGNGELFF. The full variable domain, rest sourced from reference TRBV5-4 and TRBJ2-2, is ETGVTQSPTHLIKTRGQQVTLRCSSQSGHNTVSWYQQALGQGPQFIFQYYREEENGRGNFPPRFSGLQFPNYSSELNVNALELDDSALYLCASSRRGNGELFFGEGSRLTVL.

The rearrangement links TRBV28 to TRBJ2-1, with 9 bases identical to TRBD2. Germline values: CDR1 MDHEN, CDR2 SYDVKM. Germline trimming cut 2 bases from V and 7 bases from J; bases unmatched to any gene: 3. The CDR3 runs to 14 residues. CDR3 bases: TGTGCCAGCAGTTTAGCGGGGGGGCCGAATGAGCAGTTCTTC. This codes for CASSLAGGPNEQFF.

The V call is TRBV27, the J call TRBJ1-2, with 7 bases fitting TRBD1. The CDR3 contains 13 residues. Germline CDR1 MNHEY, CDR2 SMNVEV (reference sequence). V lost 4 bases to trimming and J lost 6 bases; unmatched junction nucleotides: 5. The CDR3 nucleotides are TGTGCCAGCAGTTCCCGGGACAGTAATGGCTACACCTTC. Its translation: CASSSRDSNGYTF.

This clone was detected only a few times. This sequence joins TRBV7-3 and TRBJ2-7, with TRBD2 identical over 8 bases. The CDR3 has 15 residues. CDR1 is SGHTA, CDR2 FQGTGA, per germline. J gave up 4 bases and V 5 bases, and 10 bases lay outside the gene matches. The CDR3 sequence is CASSPTGGVGYEQYF. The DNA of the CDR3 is TGTGCCAGCAGCCCAACGGGGGGGGTTGGTTACGAGCAGTACTTC.